This T cell receptor beta chain stems from a study of cytomegalovirus exposure and HLA in healthy donors. The CDR3 length is 16 residues. V gave up 1 base and J gave up 9 bases; unmatched junction bases: 15. The germline gives CDR1 SQVTM, CDR2 ANQGSEA. The primer mix had 60 Vbeta and 13 Jbeta primers. Assay: immunoSEQ multiplex PCR; the TCRdb copy retains only in-frame clones and omits some. Among about 130,000 clones listed, over 75% were seen once. The sample comprised PBMCs. V usage is TRBV29-1 and J usage is TRBJ2-1; 7 positions match TRBD1. The sequence was collected from a young man in good health and CMV-seronegative. For the CDR3, the DNA is TGCAGCGTTGAAGTAGGAACAGGGGCCCTTGGTGGTGAGCAGTTCTTC. Translating it yields CSVEVGTGALGGEQFF.